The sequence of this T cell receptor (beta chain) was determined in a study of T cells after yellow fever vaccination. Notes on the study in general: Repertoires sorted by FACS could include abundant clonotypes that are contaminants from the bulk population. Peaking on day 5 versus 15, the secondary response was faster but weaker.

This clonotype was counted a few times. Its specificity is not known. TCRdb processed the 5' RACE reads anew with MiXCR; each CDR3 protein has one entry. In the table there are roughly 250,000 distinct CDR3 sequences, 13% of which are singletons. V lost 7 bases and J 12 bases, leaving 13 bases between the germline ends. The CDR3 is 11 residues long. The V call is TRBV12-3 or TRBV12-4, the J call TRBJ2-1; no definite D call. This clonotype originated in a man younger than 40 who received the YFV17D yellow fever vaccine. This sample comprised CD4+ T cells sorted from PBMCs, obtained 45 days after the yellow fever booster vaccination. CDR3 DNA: TGTGCCAGCACTATAGCCTTAGCGCAGTTCTTC. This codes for CASTIALAQFF.